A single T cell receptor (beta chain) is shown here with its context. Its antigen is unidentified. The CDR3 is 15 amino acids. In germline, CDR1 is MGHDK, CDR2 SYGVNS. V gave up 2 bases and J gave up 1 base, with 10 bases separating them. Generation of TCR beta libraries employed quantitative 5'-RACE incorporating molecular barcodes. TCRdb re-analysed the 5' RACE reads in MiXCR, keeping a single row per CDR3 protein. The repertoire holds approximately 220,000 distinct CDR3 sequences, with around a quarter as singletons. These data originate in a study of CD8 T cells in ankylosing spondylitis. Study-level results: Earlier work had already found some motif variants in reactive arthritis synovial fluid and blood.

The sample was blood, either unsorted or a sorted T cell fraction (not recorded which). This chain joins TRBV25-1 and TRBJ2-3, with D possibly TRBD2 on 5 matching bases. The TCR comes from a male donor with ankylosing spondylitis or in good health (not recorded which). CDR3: CASSEGGLRTDTQYF. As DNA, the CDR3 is TGTGCCAGCAGTGAAGGCGGACTTCGCACAGATACGCAGTATTTT.